This T cell receptor (beta chain) was obtained from a study of CD8+CD57+ T cells in acquired aplastic anemia (dated by TCRdb to 2016 to 2019). Regarding the study in general: Extracted DNA from sorted CD4+ and CD8+ cells averaged about 3 ug, ranging from about 0.17 to 27.4 ug. Points the paper makes about the study in general: No significant difference in CD8+ Simpson's diversity was found between patients and healthy controls (P=0.060). Although 25 to 30 CD8+ CDR3 sequences were shared by patients and controls, these sequences appeared highly expressed in patients and within the immunodominant clones of patients.

In regard to this clonotype: This receptor's antigen is unknown. No quality values exist for individual bases; no much larger clone is one base distant.

Profiling of TCR beta VDJ combinations and CDR3 sequences used genomic DNA as the template. TCR repertoire sequencing was run on an Illumina HiSeq 2000. The authors' analysis ran thus. TRBV/TRBJ rearrangement plots, CDR3 size and DJ length profiles, and Simpson's diversity index were used to assess repertoires. Whichever DNA sequence was most abundant in the deep sequencing data was defined as the immunodominant clone. CDR3 amino acid sequences were checked for sharing between subjects and were compared against published repertoires and the VDJdb database. TCRdb ran its own pipeline on the public reads, namely fastp trimming at Q25 and MiXCR clone calling, and kept in-frame beta chains. For every CDR3 protein sequence, its rows merge into one entry that carries the most common genes and DNA. It is TCRdb's table, rather than the study itself, that gives the V and J calls and clone size. A total of about 190,000 distinct CDR3 sequences appear in this sample, under 70% of them only once. Jointly, the top ten make up around 46% of the sample.

V loses 5 bases at its end and J loses 1 base; junction bases beyond the gene matches: 11. The CDR3 numbers 15 residues from cysteine through phenylalanine. Just the 45-base CDR3 DNA is kept, in frame starting at base 1. The CDR1 and CDR2 encoded by the germline V gene (reference sequence) are DFQATT and SNEGSKA. In this study, sorted CD4+ and CD8+ T cells from the blood of healthy subjects and of severe aplastic anemia patients had their TCR repertoires deep-sequenced. Ficoll-Paque density gradient centrifugation was used to isolate peripheral blood mononuclear cells. CD4+ and CD8+ T cells were sorted by FACS or magnetic beads before DNA extraction.

The sequence was obtained from a human donor with severe aplastic anemia or a healthy control (not recorded which). The V gene is TRBV20-1 and the J gene is TRBJ2-7; 7 nucleotides in the junction match TRBD1. The sample comprised sorted CD4+, CD8+, or CD8+CD57+ T cells (not recorded which) from PBMCs. The nucleotide sequence is given as TGCAGTGCTGGCCAGTTCCCGGGACAGTCCTACGAGCAGTACTTC. Protein translation: CSAGQFPGQSYEQYF.